This T cell receptor (beta chain) was sequenced during a study of blood T cell repertoires in COVID-19. On the study more broadly: T cells, B-cell-depleted T cells, or PBMCs provided the cDNA or gDNA that served as material.

Measured with immunoSEQ multiplex PCR; TCRdb has only the in-frame clones, and not every one. The data contain about 520,000 clones, 80% to 90% of them singletons. There are 15 residues in the CDR3. The germline V and J ends were trimmed by 4 bases and 5 bases, with 18 bases remaining between them. CDR1 SQVTM and CDR2 ANQGSEA come from the germline V gene. Sample: peripheral blood. V gene TRBV29-1 combines with J gene TRBJ2-1; D possibly corresponds to TRBD1 (5 bases). This receptor was identified in a human donor in a cohort sampled during active COVID-19. The CDR3: CSVVNVGQGNNEQFF. The CDR3 DNA is TGCAGCGTTGTGAACGTGGGCCAGGGCAACAATGAGCAGTTCTTC.